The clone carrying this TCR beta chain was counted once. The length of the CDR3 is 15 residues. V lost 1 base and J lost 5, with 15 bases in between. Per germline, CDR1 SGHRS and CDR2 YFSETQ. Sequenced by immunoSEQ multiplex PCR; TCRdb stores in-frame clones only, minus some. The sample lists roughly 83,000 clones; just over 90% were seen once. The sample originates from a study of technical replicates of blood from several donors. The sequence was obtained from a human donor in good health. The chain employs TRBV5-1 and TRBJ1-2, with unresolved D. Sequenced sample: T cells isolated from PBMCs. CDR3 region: CASSLNPDQVYGYTF. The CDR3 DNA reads TGCGCCAGCAGCTTGAATCCAGATCAAGTATATGGCTACACCTTC. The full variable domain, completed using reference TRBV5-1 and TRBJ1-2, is KAGVTQTPRYLIKTRGQQVTLSCSPISGHRSVSWYQQTPGQGLQFLFEYFSETQRNKGNFPGRFSGRQFSNSRSEMNVSTLELGDSALYLCASSLNPDQVYGYTFGSGTRLTVV.